This T cell receptor beta chain appears in the sequencing data of a study of cytomegalovirus exposure and HLA in healthy donors. Study results and limitations: CMV serostatus was the only recorded immune exposure for donors. Per published reports, the classifier diagnosed cytomegalovirus status with high specificity and sensitivity.

Everyone who donated was a healthy bone marrow donor. 13 Jbeta primers and 60 Vbeta primers were used for the PCR. Generated by immunoSEQ multiplex PCR, the TCRdb table keeps only in-frame clones and is missing some. Here the sample spans 120,000 or so clones, roughly 82% being singletons. For this clone: The antigen is undetermined.

Trimming pared 0 bases from V and 7 bases from J, leaving 11 bases between. CDR3 length: 14 residues. The germline V gene encodes CDR1 SGHRS and CDR2 YFSETQ. The receptor was isolated from a human donor in good health. V is TRBV5-1 and J is TRBJ2-1; D call uncertain. Sequencing input: PBMCs. CDR3: CASSLESGRNEQFF. The CDR3 DNA follows: TGCGCCAGCAGCTTGGAATCAGGCCGAAATGAGCAGTTCTTC.